This TCR beta chain originates from a study of T cell responses to AZD1222 COVID-19 vaccine. The germline gives CDR1 MNHEY, CDR2 SMNVEV (reference sequence). CDR3 length equals 12 residues. Trimming shortened V by 5 bases and J by 10 bases, and 15 bases separated the two germline ends. Assay used: immunoSEQ multiplex PCR; TCRdb lists only in-frame clones, some missing. This sample has about 97,000 clones, with around 89% found just once. The chain employs TRBV27 and TRBJ2-7; perhaps TRBD2 as D (5 bases). This sequence was found in an adult in good health. The sample in question was peripheral blood, obtained on day 0 of AZD1222 vaccination. CDR3 loop: CASSPLKTTQYF. Written as DNA, the CDR3 is TGTGCCAGCAGTCCTCTAAAGACTACCCAGTACTTC.